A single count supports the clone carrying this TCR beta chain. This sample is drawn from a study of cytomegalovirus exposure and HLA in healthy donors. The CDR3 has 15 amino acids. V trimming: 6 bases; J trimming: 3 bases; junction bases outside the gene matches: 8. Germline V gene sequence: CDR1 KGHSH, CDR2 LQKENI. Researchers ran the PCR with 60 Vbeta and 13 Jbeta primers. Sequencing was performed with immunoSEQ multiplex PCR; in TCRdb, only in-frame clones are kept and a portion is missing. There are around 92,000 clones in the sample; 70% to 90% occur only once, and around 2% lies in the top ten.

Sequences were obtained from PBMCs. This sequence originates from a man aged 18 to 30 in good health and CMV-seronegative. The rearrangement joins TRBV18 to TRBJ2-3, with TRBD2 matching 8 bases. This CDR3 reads CASSQRGRVTDTQYF. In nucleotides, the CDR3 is TGTGCCAGCTCCCAGCGGGGGAGGGTTACAGATACGCAGTATTTT.